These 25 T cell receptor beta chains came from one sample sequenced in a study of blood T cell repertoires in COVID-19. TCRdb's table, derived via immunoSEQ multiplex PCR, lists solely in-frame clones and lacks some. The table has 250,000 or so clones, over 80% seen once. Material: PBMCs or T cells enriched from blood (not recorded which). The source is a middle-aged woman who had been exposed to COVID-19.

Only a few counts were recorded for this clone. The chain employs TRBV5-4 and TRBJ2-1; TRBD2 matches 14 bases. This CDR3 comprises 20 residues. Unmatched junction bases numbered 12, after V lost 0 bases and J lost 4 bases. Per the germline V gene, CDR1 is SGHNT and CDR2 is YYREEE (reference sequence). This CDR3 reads CASSLVGGTSGSRTYNEQFF. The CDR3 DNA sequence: TGTGCCAGCAGCTTGGTAGGTGGGACTAGCGGGAGCAGAACATACAATGAGCAGTTCTTC.

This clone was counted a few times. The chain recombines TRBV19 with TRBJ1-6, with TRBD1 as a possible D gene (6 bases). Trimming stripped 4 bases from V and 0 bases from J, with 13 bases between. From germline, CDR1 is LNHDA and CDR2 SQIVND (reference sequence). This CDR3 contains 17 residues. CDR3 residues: CASSSYQGSSYNSPLHF. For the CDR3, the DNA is TGTGCCAGTAGTAGCTATCAGGGGAGCTCCTATAATTCACCCCTCCACTTT.

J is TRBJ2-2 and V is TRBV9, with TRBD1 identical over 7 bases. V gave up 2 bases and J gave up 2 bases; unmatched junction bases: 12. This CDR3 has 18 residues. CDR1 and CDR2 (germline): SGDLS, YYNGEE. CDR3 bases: TGTGCCAGCAGCGTTCACCCAAGGGACAGCGGCAACACCGGGGAGCTGTTTTTT. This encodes CASSVHPRDSGNTGELFF.

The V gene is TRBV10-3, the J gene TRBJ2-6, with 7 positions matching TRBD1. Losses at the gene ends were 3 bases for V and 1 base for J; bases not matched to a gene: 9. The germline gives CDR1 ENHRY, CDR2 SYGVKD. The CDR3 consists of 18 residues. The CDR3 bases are TGTGCCATCAGTGAAGAAGAGGGCAGGGGGTCTGGGGCCAACGTCCTGACTTTC. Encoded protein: CAISEEEGRGSGANVLTF.

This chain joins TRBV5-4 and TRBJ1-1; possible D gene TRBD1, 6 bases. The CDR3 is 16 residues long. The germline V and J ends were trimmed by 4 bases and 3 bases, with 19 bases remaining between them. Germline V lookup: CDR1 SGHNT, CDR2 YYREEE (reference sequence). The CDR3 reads CASSPGGRWADTEAFF. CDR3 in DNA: TGTGCCAGCAGCCCGGGGGGGCGATGGGCGGACACTGAAGCTTTCTTT.

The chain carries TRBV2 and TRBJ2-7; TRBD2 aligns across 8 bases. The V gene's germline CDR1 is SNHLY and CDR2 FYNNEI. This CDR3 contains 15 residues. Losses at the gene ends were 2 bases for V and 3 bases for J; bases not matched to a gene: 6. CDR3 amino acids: CASSERREGVYEQYF. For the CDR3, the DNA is TGTGCCAGCAGTGAAAGACGGGAGGGGGTCTACGAGCAGTACTTC.

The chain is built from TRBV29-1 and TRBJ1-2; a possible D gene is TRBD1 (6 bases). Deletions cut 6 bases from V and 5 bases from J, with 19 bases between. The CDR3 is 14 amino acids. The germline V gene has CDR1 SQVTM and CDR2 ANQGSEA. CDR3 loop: CSVGIPGTQYGYTF. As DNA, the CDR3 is TGCAGCGTCGGAATCCCCGGGACACAGTATGGCTACACCTTC.

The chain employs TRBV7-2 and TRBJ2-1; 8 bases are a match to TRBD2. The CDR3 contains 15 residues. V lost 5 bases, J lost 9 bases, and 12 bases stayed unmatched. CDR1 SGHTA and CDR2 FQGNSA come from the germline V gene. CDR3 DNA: TGTGCCAGCAGCGGAGCTTTAAGCGGGAGTAGTGAGCAGTTCTTC. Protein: CASSGALSGSSEQFF.

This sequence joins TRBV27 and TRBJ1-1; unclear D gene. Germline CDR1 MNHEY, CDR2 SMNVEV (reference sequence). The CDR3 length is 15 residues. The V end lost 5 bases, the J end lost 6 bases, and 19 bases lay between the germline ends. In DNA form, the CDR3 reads TGTGCCAGCAGTAAACACCGGGAGAAAAATCCTGAAGCTTTCTTT. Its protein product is CASSKHREKNPEAFF.

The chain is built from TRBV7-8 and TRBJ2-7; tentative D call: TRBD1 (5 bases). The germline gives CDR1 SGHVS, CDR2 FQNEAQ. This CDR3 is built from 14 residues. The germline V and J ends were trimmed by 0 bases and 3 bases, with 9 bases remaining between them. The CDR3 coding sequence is TGTGCCAGCAGCTTAGCAGGGGCCGTCTACGAGCAGTACTTC. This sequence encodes CASSLAGAVYEQYF.

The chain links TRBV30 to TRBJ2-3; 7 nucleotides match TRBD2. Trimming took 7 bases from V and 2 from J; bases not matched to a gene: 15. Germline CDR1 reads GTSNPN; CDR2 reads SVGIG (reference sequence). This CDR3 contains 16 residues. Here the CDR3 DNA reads TGTGCCTTGGAGTGGGAGGCGGGGGAGACCACAGATACGCAGTATTTT. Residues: CALEWEAGETTDTQYF.

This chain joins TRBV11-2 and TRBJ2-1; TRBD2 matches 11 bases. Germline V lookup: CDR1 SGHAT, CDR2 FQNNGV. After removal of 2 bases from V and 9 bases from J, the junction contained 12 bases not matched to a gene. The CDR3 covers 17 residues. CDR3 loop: CASSLIAGGPPGGEQFF. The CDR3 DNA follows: TGTGCCAGCAGCTTAATAGCGGGAGGGCCCCCTGGGGGTGAGCAGTTCTTC.

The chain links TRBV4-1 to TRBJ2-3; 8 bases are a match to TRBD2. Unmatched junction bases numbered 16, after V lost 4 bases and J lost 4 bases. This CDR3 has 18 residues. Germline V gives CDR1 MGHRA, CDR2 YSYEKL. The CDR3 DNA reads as TGCGCCAGCAGCCCCGGTGAGGCTAGCGGGCCAGAGGCAGATACGCAGTATTTT. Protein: CASSPGEASGPEADTQYF.

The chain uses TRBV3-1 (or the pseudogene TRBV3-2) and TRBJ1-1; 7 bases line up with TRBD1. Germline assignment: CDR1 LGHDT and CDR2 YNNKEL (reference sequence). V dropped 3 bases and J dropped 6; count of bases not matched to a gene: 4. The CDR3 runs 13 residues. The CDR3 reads CASSQLRGSEAFF. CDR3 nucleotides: TGTGCCAGCAGCCAGCTCAGGGGGTCTGAAGCTTTCTTT.

The CDR3 protein is CASSKDRISEKLFF. The CDR3 DNA reads TGTGCCAGCAGCAAGGACAGGATAAGTGAAAAACTGTTTTTT. This chain links TRBV7-9 with TRBJ1-4, with 7 bases that match TRBD1. V was clipped by 5 bases and J by 7 bases; unmatched bases: 7. Germline V CDR1 and CDR2: SEHNR, FQNEAQ (reference sequence). This CDR3 comprises 14 residues.

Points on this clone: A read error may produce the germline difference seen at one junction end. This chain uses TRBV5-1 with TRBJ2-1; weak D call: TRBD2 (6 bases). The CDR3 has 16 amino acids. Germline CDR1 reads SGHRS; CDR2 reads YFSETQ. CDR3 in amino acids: CASSPGVGGPGNEQFF. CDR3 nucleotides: TGTGCCAGCAGCCCGGGCGTGGGGGGTCCTGGCAATGAGCAGTTCTTC.

The CDR3 reads CAISERQGVQPQHF. CDR3 DNA: TGTGCCATCAGTGAAAGACAGGGGGTTCAGCCCCAGCATTTT. This rearrangement joins TRBV10-3 to TRBJ1-5; 9 bases fit TRBD1. The germline V gene has CDR1 ENHRY and CDR2 SYGVKD. Unmatched junction bases numbered 3, after V lost 3 bases and J lost 6 bases. The CDR3 is 14 residues long.

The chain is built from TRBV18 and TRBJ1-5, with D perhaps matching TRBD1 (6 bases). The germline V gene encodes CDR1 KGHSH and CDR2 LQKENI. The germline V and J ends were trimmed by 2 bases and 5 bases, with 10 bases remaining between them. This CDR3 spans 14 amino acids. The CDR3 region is CASSPTGSHQPQHF. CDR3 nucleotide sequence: TGTGCCAGCTCACCAACAGGGTCCCATCAGCCCCAGCATTTT.

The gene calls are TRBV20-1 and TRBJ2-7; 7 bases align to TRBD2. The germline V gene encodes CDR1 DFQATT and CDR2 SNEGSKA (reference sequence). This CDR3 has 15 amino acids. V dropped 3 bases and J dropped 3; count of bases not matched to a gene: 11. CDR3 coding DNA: TGCAGTGCTAGTGAAGGGCCCAGCGGGGTCTACGAGCAGTACTTC. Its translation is CSASEGPSGVYEQYF.

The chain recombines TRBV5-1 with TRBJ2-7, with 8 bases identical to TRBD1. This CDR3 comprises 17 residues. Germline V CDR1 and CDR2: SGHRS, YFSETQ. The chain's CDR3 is CASSFDPSGQATHEQYV. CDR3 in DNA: TGTGCCAGCAGCTTTGACCCGTCGGGACAGGCCACCCACGAGCAGTACGTC.

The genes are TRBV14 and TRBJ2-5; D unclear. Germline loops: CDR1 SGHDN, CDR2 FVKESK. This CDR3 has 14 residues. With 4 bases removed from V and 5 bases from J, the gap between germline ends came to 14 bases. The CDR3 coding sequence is TGTGCCAGCAGCCCCCTTGGTACCAGGGAGACCCAGTACTTC. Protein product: CASSPLGTRETQYF.

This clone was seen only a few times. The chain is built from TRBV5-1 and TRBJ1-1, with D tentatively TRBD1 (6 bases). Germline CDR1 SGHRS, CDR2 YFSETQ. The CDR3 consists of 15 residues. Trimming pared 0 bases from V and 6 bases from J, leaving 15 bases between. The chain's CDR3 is CASSLAYSGGAEAFF. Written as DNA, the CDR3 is TGCGCCAGCAGCTTGGCCTATAGCGGGGGCGCTGAAGCTTTCTTT. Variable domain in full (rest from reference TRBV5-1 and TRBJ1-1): KAGVTQTPRYLIKTRGQQVTLSCSPISGHRSVSWYQQTPGQGLQFLFEYFSETQRNKGNFPGRFSGRQFSNSRSEMNVSTLELGDSALYLCASSLAYSGGAEAFFGQGTRLTVV.

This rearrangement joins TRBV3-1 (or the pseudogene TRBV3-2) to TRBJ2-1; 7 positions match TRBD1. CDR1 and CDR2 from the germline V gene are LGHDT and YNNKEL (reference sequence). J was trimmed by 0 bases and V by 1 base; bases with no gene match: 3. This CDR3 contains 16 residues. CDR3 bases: TGTGCCAGCAGCCAAGTGTCAGGGGGCTCCTACAATGAGCAGTTCTTC. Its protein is CASSQVSGGSYNEQFF.

The CDR3 is CAIRDRGNGYTF. The CDR3 region has the DNA TGTGCCATTCGGGACAGGGGAAATGGCTACACCTTC. The chain combines TRBV28 with TRBJ1-2; 10 bases match TRBD1. Looked up from germline, CDR1 is MDHEN and CDR2 is SYDVKM. The trim removed 10 bases at V and 6 bases at J, leaving 5 bases unmatched. The CDR3 runs 12 residues.

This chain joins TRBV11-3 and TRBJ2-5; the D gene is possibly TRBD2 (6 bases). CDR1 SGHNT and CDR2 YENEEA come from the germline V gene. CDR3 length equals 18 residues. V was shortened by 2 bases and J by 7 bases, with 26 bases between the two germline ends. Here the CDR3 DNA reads TGTGCCAGCAGCTTACTTCAAATGGGGGACCCTCCGGAGGGGACCCAGTACTTC. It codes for CASSLLQMGDPPEGTQYF.